The 27 T cell receptor beta chains listed next were all sequenced from one sample in a study of radiation and T cells in renal cell carcinoma. Profiling relied on immunoSEQ multiplex PCR, and the TCRdb table lists in-frame clones only, not all of them. The sample yields approximately 15,000 clones, roughly 57% seen once. Sample treatment: treatment-naive control, cytoreductive nephrectomy. This material consisted of tumor tissue, taken from a patient whose treatment was nephrectomy without radiotherapy. The source of these receptors is a man in his forties or fifties with renal cell carcinoma.

The CDR3 reads CASSGSTSHTIYF. DNA of the CDR3: TGTGCCAGCAGCGGATCGACAAGCCACACCATATATTTT. The chain employs TRBV5-4 and TRBJ1-3; D remains unclear. The V gene lost 4 bases and the J gene lost 8 bases, with 13 bases spanning the gap. The CDR3 sequence is 13 residues long. Looked up from germline, CDR1 is SGHNT and CDR2 is YYREEE (reference sequence).

The chain recombines TRBV5-6 with TRBJ1-2; the D is unclear. Germline CDR1 and CDR2: SGHDT and YYEEEE. V was trimmed by 4 bases and J by 2 bases, leaving 9 bases between them. This CDR3 contains 13 residues. CDR3 nucleotides: TGTGCCAGCAGCACGGGCGGGAACTATGGCTACACCTTC. Amino acid sequence: CASSTGGNYGYTF.

The V gene is TRBV2, the J gene TRBJ2-1, with TRBD2 identical over 7 bases. CDR1 is SNHLY and CDR2 is FYNNEI in the germline V gene. The CDR3 sequence is 13 residues long. J was trimmed by 5 bases and V by 5 bases; bases with no gene match: 3. Here the CDR3 reads CASSSGTNNEQFF. CDR3 in DNA: TGTGCCAGCAGTTCCGGGACTAACAATGAGCAGTTCTTC.

In its sample, this clone was seen once. V usage is TRBV5-1 and J usage is TRBJ2-5; D may correspond to TRBD1 or TRBD2 (5 bases each). Germline V gene lookup returns CDR1 SGHRS and CDR2 YFSETQ. This CDR3 spans 13 amino acids. Deletions cut 0 bases from V and 2 bases from J, with 5 bases between. CDR3 coding DNA: TGCGCCAGCAGCTTGGGGGGGCAAGAGACCCAGTACTTC. It yields the protein CASSLGGQETQYF.

By share of the sample, this clone is medium-sized. The rearrangement uses TRBV5-1 and TRBJ2-5; TRBD2 agrees at 10 bases. CDR1 and CDR2 from the germline V gene are SGHRS and YFSETQ. CDR3 length: 15 residues. J was trimmed by 2 bases and V by 4 bases; bases with no gene match: 5. CDR3 sequence reads: CASSLLAGSQETQYF. CDR3 nucleotides: TGCGCCAGCAGCCTACTAGCGGGGAGTCAAGAGACCCAGTACTTC.

The V and J genes are TRBV5-1 and TRBJ1-2; D remains unclear. Deletions cut 3 bases from V and 0 bases from J, with 9 bases between. Germline lookup yields CDR1 SGHRS and CDR2 YFSETQ. The CDR3 is 14 residues long. CDR3 in DNA: TGCGCCAGCAGCTCAGGATCAGCTAACTATGGCTACACCTTC. It specifies CASSSGSANYGYTF.

In this sample, this clone turned up once. This chain connects TRBV28 to TRBJ1-5; D perhaps matches TRBD1 (5 bases). The germline CDR1 and CDR2 sequences are MDHEN and SYDVKM. CDR3 length equals 15 residues. Deletions cut 8 bases from V and 6 bases from J, with 20 bases between. CDR3 region: CASHGGGSQGQPQHF. DNA of the CDR3: TGTGCCAGCCATGGGGGGGGGTCCCAAGGTCAGCCCCAGCATTTT.

Only a few counts were recorded for this clone. The CDR3 reads CASGPSTGNTEAFF. CDR3 in DNA: TGTGCTAGTGGCCCGTCCACAGGTAACACTGAAGCTTTCTTT. The chain has TRBV12-5 and TRBJ1-1, with D perhaps matching TRBD1 (5 bases). This CDR3 has 14 amino acids. Trimming pared 6 bases from V and 2 bases from J, leaving 13 bases between. Germline V gene sequence: CDR1 LGHNT, CDR2 FRNRAP. Full variable domain (missing parts from reference TRBV12-5 and TRBJ1-1): DARVTQTPRHKVTEMGQEVTMRCQPILGHNTVFWYRQTMMQGLELLAYFRNRAPLDDSGMPKDRFSAEMPDATLATLKIQPSEPRDSAVYFCASGPSTGNTEAFFGQGTRLTVV.

This CDR3 is CASSEEGAYEQYF. DNA of the CDR3: TGTGCCAGTAGTGAGGAAGGAGCCTACGAGCAGTACTTC. This chain joins TRBV19 and TRBJ2-7; no firm D call. Germline V gene lookup returns CDR1 LNHDA and CDR2 SQIVND (reference sequence). The CDR3 is made up of 13 amino acids. Between the trimmed V and J ends, which lost 5 bases and 2 bases, there was a span of 10 bases.

This clone was counted a few times. The chain uses TRBV7-2 and TRBJ1-5, with D uncertain. The CDR3 covers 14 residues. Germline-derived CDR1 and CDR2 are SGHTA and FQGNSA. V lost 3 bases and J lost 11, with 17 bases in between. CDR3 in amino acids: CASSFGPGLGAQHF. CDR3 in DNA: TGTGCCAGCAGCTTCGGCCCGGGCCTTGGGGCCCAGCATTTT.

V usage is TRBV27 and J usage is TRBJ2-7; either TRBD1 or TRBD2 may supply D (6 bases each). The CDR3 is 14 residues long. With 8 bases removed from V and 5 bases from J, the gap between germline ends came to 19 bases. Germline values: CDR1 MNHEY, CDR2 SMNVEV (reference sequence). The CDR3 region has the DNA TGTGCCAGCTCCTCGGGACAACTAGCCCACGAGCAGTACTTC. Translated: CASSSGQLAHEQYF.

This chain joins TRBV6-5 and TRBJ1-1; D ambiguous. Per germline, CDR1 MNHEY and CDR2 SVGAGI. The CDR3 loop spans 13 amino acids. Between the trimmed V and J ends, which lost 2 bases and 1 base, there was a span of 5 bases. CDR3 in amino acids: CASSYEKNTEAFF. CDR3 in DNA: TGTGCCAGCAGTTACGAAAAGAACACTGAAGCTTTCTTT.

This rearrangement joins TRBV27 to TRBJ2-5; unclear D gene. The CDR3 has 15 residues. Germline V gene data show CDR1 as MNHEY and CDR2 as SMNVEV (reference sequence). Trimming removed 4 bases at V and 4 bases at J, with 16 bases between. CDR3 amino acids: CASSSPSLLRETQYF. The CDR3 DNA reads TGTGCCAGCAGTTCCCCCAGCCTACTAAGAGAGACCCAGTACTTC.

This chain uses TRBV5-1 with TRBJ2-7; 9 positions match TRBD1. J lost 3 bases, V lost 0 bases, and 7 bases had no gene match. Germline loops: CDR1 SGHRS, CDR2 YFSETQ. The CDR3 is 16 residues long. CDR3 sequence: CASSLALQGQGYEQYF. The CDR3 DNA reads TGCGCCAGCAGCTTGGCTCTTCAGGGACAGGGCTACGAGCAGTACTTC.

V is TRBV7-3 and J is TRBJ2-4; D assignment may be TRBD1 or TRBD2 (5 bases each). Trimming removed 10 bases at V and 3 bases at J, with 19 bases between. The CDR3 contains 15 residues. Germline values: CDR1 SGHTA, CDR2 FQGTGA. CDR3 DNA: TGTGCCACCCGACCGGGGCAGATCGGCAAAAACATTCAGTACTTC. Translated: CATRPGQIGKNIQYF.

V is TRBV7-2 and J is TRBJ1-1; unclear D gene. CDR3 length: 15 residues. The V end was cut by 4 bases, the J end by 5 bases, with 17 bases between. Germline V lookup: CDR1 SGHTA, CDR2 FQGNSA. This CDR3 is CASSSSGLPVTEAFF. The CDR3 coding sequence is TGTGCCAGCAGCTCCTCGGGTCTCCCGGTGACTGAAGCTTTCTTT.

This chain links TRBV2 with TRBJ2-1; 12 bases match TRBD2. V dropped 6 bases and J dropped 6; count of bases not matched to a gene: 6. Germline lookup yields CDR1 SNHLY and CDR2 FYNNEI. This CDR3 comprises 15 residues. The CDR3, as DNA: TGTGCCAGCAGCTTGACTAGCGGGGGATCCAATGAGCAGTTCTTC. It translates to CASSLTSGGSNEQFF. Filled out from reference TRBV2 and TRBJ2-1, the complete variable domain reads EPEVTQTPSHQVTQMGQEVILRCVPISNHLYFYWYRQILGQKVEFLVSFYNNEISEKSEIFDDQFSVERPDGSNFTLKIRSTKLEDSAMYFCASSLTSGGSNEQFFGPGTRLTVL.

The V call is TRBV28, the J call TRBJ1-2; a possible D gene is TRBD1 (6 bases). Looked up from germline, CDR1 is MDHEN and CDR2 is SYDVKM. V was cut by 6 bases and J by 4 bases, with 15 bases left in between. This CDR3 spans 14 amino acids. Written as DNA, the CDR3 is TGTGCCAGCAGCCGGGGGGGCTCTGGCTATGGCTACACCTTC. Translated, it gives CASSRGGSGYGYTF.

The chain has TRBV5-1 and TRBJ1-1, with D perhaps TRBD1 (5 bases). CDR3 size: 13 residues. With 4 bases removed from V and 2 bases from J, the gap between germline ends came to 9 bases. Germline lookup yields CDR1 SGHRS and CDR2 YFSETQ. DNA for the CDR3: TGCGCCAGCAGCGAAACAGGTAACACTGAAGCTTTCTTT. Translated: CASSETGNTEAFF.

This clone was detected a few times. CDR3 protein: CASSLSDTQYF. In DNA, the CDR3 is TGTGCCAGCAGCTTGTCCGATACGCAGTATTTT. This chain joins TRBV5-6 and TRBJ2-3; D ambiguous. This CDR3 region has 11 residues. Germline V gives CDR1 SGHDT, CDR2 YYEEEE. V lost 1 base, J lost 6 bases, and 3 bases lay in between.

The chain is built from TRBV7-9 and TRBJ1-2; no firm D call. CDR1 is SEHNR and CDR2 is FQNEAQ in the germline V gene (reference sequence). Trimming pared 6 bases from V and 5 bases from J, leaving 13 bases between. The CDR3 length is 13 residues. CDR3 nucleotides: TGTGCCAGCAGGAACATGATCACTTATGGCTACACCTTC. It translates to CASRNMITYGYTF.

This clone is categorized as medium-sized. The gene calls are TRBV7-6 and TRBJ2-5; maybe TRBD2 (6 bases). Per the germline V gene, CDR1 is SGHVS and CDR2 is FNYEAQ. The CDR3 has 13 residues. Trimming shortened V by 1 base and J by 5 bases, and 8 bases separated the two germline ends. The CDR3 loop is CASSLGGGETQYF. The CDR3 nucleotides are TGTGCCAGCAGCTTAGGTGGGGGGGAGACCCAGTACTTC.

The rearrangement uses TRBV5-1 and TRBJ2-3; 10 bases agree with TRBD2. The CDR3 is 16 amino acids. V shed 4 bases and J 2 bases; nucleotides not matched to a gene: 7. Germline V gene sequence: CDR1 SGHRS, CDR2 YFSETQ. In DNA, the CDR3 is TGCGCCAGCAGCCTTCCTAGCGGGGGCACCACAGATACGCAGTATTTT. Amino acid sequence: CASSLPSGGTTDTQYF.

The rearrangement links TRBV6-1 to TRBJ1-2; weak D call: TRBD1 (6 bases). Germline loops: CDR1 MNHNS, CDR2 SASEGT. The CDR3 has 14 amino acids. The V end was cut by 7 bases, the J end by 5 bases, with 17 bases between. The chain's CDR3 is CASTQGAGAYGYTF. The CDR3 coding sequence is TGTGCCAGCACCCAGGGCGCGGGGGCTTATGGCTACACCTTC.

The rearrangement joins TRBV6-5 to TRBJ2-3; the D gene is possibly TRBD1 (6 bases). Germline CDR1 is MNHEY and CDR2 is SVGAGI. Deletions cut 2 bases from V and 3 bases from J, with 15 bases between. This CDR3 has 16 residues. The CDR3 region is CASSYRGSRGTDTQYF. CDR3 bases: TGTGCCAGCAGTTACAGGGGGTCCCGTGGAACAGATACGCAGTATTTT.

This chain links TRBV19 with TRBJ1-1, with D tentatively TRBD1 (5 bases). Germline V gene lookup returns CDR1 LNHDA and CDR2 SQIVND (reference sequence). The CDR3 is 14 residues long. V dropped 6 bases and J dropped 9 bases, with 20 bases sitting between them. The CDR3 sequence: CASRSWGDGGQAFF. In DNA, the CDR3 is TGTGCCAGTAGAAGTTGGGGAGACGGGGGACAAGCTTTCTTT.

Points on this clone: A far larger clone is off by one base, so a read error is likely. The V gene is TRBV9, the J gene TRBJ2-5; TRBD2 matches at 12 bases. The germline V gene encodes CDR1 SGDLS and CDR2 YYNGEE. With V trimmed by 5 bases and J by 1 base, 0 bases remained unmatched. CDR3 length equals 14 residues. CDR3 in amino acids: CASRLAGGQETQYF. For the CDR3, the DNA is TGTGCCAGCAGACTAGCGGGGGGCCAAGAGACCCAGTACTTC.